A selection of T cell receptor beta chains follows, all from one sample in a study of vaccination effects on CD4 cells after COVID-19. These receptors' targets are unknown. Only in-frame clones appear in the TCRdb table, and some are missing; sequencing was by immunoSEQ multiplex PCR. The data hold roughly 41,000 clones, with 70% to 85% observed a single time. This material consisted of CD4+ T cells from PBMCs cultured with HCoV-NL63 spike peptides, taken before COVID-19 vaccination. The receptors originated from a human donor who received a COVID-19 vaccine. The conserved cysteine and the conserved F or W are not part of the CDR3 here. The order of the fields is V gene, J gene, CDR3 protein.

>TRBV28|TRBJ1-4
ASSRGGTNEKLF
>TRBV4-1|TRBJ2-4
ASSQARPGGLENIQY
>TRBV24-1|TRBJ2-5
ATSDPTVLGETQY
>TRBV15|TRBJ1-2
ATSRDRADYGYT
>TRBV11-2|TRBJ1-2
ASSPEGAYGYT
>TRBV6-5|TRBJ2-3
ASQEWTDTQY
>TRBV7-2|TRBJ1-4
ASSPDRGFNEKLF
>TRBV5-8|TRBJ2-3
ASPTGIWGRNTDTQY
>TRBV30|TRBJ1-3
AWSRTGSGNTIY
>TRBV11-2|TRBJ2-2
ASSFLQGGTGELF
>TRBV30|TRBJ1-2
AWSVPPAGNYGYT
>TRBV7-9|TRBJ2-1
ASSLVGGRIAASYNEQF
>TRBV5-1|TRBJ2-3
ASSSGPYTDTQY
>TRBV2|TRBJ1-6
ASSQRTGGNGSPLH
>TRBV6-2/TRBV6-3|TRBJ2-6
ASSPVGSGANVLT
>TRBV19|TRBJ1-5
ASSIDRGRYQPQH
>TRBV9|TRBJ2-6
ASSVDTGSYSGANVLT
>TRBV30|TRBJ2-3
AWSPGQGTDTQY
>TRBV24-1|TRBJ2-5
ATSDSHPPQY
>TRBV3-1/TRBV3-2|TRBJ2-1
ASSLLNEQF
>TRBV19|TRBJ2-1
ASSFARYNEQF
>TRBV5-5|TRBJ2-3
ASSLTQLGTEDTQY
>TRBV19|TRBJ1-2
ASSAGTGGNYGYT
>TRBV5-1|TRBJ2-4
ASSLWGGANIQY
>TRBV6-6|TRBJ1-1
ASDNKQGKETEAF
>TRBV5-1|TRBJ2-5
ASSLGTDETQY
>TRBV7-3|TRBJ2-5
ASSLRGSGGETQY
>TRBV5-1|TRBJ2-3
ASSLGSTSLGTDTQY
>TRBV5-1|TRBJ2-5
ASSSQGPSETQY
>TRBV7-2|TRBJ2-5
ASSLERGRETQY
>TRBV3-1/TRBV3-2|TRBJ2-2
ASSHKGVGAANTGELF
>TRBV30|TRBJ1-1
AWSLGQGVEAF
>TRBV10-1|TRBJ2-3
ASSVGTGGTDTQY
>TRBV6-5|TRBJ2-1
ASSYSNSNEQF
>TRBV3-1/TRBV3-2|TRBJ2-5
ASSPVRGQETQY
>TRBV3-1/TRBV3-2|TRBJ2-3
ASSQGTGAGTDTQY
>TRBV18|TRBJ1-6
ASSRTGMNSPLH
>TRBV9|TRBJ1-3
ASSGTAVSGNTIY
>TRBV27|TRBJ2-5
ASSLRKGAPQETQY
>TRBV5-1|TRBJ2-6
ASNKGVPGANVLT
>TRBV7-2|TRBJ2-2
ASSPRGTGELF
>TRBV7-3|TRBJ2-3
ASSPHLGGGTDTQY
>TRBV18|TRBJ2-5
ASSPGVSEWETQY
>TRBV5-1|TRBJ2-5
ASSSTGGYETQY
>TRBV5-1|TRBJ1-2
ASSPRGDYGYT
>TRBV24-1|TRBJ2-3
ATSDTTGSDTQY
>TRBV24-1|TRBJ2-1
ATSDPPTGSYNEQF
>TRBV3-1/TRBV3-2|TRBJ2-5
ASSQDLTAGFVETQY
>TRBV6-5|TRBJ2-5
ASSYPGTQY
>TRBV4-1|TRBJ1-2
ASSQRGNYGYT
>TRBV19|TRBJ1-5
ASSIGRGGDQPQH